This T cell receptor beta chain was identified during a study of blood T cells in healthy people across ages. Samples had at least 6.5 million PBMCs isolated from them. Combining a sample-barcoded 5' primer with a J-beta primer mix, a second PCR ran for about 6 to 11 cycles. A template-switch adaptor that had 12 random nucleotides put a tag on each cDNA molecule. TCRdb fed the 5' RACE reads into MiXCR, producing one record per CDR3 protein. The sample consists of about 1.1 million distinct CDR3 sequences, about two fifths of them appearing once. With 0 bases removed from V and 4 bases from J, the gap between germline ends came to 15 bases. This CDR3 spans 16 amino acids. Germline V gene lookup returns CDR1 MNHEY and CDR2 SMNVEV (reference sequence).

The receptor was derived from a young man in good health. What was sequenced was blood. This chain joins TRBV27 and TRBJ1-1; no definite D call. Here the CDR3 DNA reads TGTGCCAGCAGTTTATCGGCACCCCGGGTGGCCACTGAAGCTTTCTTT. This sequence encodes CASSLSAPRVATEAFF.